The clone carrying this T cell receptor beta chain was detected many times. The data belong to a study of T-cell reconstitution after alpha-beta-depleted transplantation in children. Preparing the TCRbeta library involved the use of unique molecular identifiers. Each CDR3 protein gets one entry after TCRdb re-called the PCR reads with MiXCR. This repertoire shows almost 500,000 distinct CDR3 sequences, approximately 12% found once; its top ten account for about 5%. V lost 3 bases and J lost 2, with 17 bases in between. CDR3 length: 16 amino acids. This clonotype was sampled from a human donor who donated a stem cell graft to a child with combined immunodeficiency. The specimen was PBMCs from the stem cell graft donor, collected from the stem cell graft. V gene TRBV12-3 or TRBV12-4 combines with J gene TRBJ2-7; D possibly uses TRBD1 or TRBD2 (6 bases each). In nucleotides, the CDR3 is TGTGCCAGCAGTTTTCAGAAAGGGGGGTGGACCTACGAGCAGTACTTC. Translating it yields CASSFQKGGWTYEQYF.